What follows are 24 T cell receptor beta chains derived from one specimen sequenced in a study of T cell clones after liver transplantation. Profiling relied on immunoSEQ multiplex PCR, and the TCRdb table lists in-frame clones only, not all of them. The repertoire holds tens of thousands of clones, 71% seen once, with approximately 15% in the top ten. The sample was CD4+ T cells from blood, taken before liver transplant. The origin of the receptors is a human donor who received a liver transplant.

This sequence joins TRBV5-1 and TRBJ2-1; 16 bases match TRBD2. The germline CDR1 and CDR2 sequences are SGHRS and YFSETQ. Germline trimming cut 3 bases from V and 15 bases from J; bases unmatched to any gene: 6. The CDR3 is 14 residues long. CDR3 coding DNA: TGCGCCAGCAGCTCCGGGACTAGCGGGGGGGCGGCGTTCTTC. Its translation is CASSSGTSGGAAFF.

This clone was seen only a few times. This chain's CDR3 is CASSDRQHGYTF. For the CDR3, the DNA is TGTGCCAGCAGTGATAGACAGCATGGCTACACCTTC. The chain is built from TRBV2 and TRBJ1-2, with a possible D match to TRBD1 (5 bases). Germline assignment: CDR1 SNHLY and CDR2 FYNNEI. V lost 3 bases and J lost 6, with 8 bases in between. CDR3 length equals 12 residues.

The CDR3, as DNA: TGTGCCAGCAGTCTCAGGAAGAGCTCCTATAATTCACCCCTCCACTTT. Translated, it gives CASSLRKSSYNSPLHF. This chain joins TRBV28 and TRBJ1-6; D uncertain. CDR3 length equals 16 residues. V lost 5 bases to trimming and J lost 0 bases, with 11 bases between them. Per the germline V gene, CDR1 is MDHEN and CDR2 is SYDVKM.

The chain is built from TRBV7-9 and TRBJ2-1; 13 bases are a match to TRBD2. The V gene end was trimmed by 5 bases and the J gene end by 0 bases; junction bases not matched to a gene: 10. Germline V gene lookup returns CDR1 SEHNR and CDR2 FQNEAQ (reference sequence). There are 19 residues in the CDR3. The CDR3 bases are TGTGCCAGCAGCACCCTGACTAGCGGGGGGCAATACTCCTACAATGAGCAGTTCTTC. Its translation: CASSTLTSGGQYSYNEQFF.

This sequence joins TRBV5-8 and TRBJ1-2; a possible D gene is TRBD1 (6 bases). Germline V lookup: CDR1 SGHTS, CDR2 YDEGEE. There are 15 residues in the CDR3. V lost 4 bases, J lost 7 bases, and 20 bases lay in between. In DNA, the CDR3 is TGTGCCAGCAGCCAGGCGGGGGCAGGGCTTTTTGGCTACACCTTC. Protein sequence: CASSQAGAGLFGYTF.

This clone showed up just a few times. The chain employs TRBV7-2 and TRBJ2-1; TRBD2 agrees at 13 bases. Losses at the gene ends were 4 bases for V and 9 bases for J; bases not matched to a gene: 6. This CDR3 has 15 residues. Germline V gene data show CDR1 as SGHTA and CDR2 as FQGNSA. As DNA, the CDR3 is TGTGCCAGCAGCTCCACTAGCGGGGGGGCAATTGAGCAGTTCTTC. Amino acid sequence: CASSSTSGGAIEQFF.

V gene TRBV5-6 combines with J gene TRBJ1-2, with D tentatively TRBD1 (6 bases). This CDR3 is built from 16 residues. V lost 5 bases, J lost 4 bases, and 21 bases lay in between. The germline CDR1 and CDR2 sequences are SGHDT and YYEEEE. In nucleotides, the CDR3 is TGTGCCAGCAGACCGACAGGAAGTGGGGTTATCTATGGCTACACCTTC. Protein: CASRPTGSGVIYGYTF.

A note on this clone: The same CDR3 arises from other DNA sequences in this sample as well. The chain links TRBV28 to TRBJ1-5; D unclear. V shed 1 base and J shed 5 bases, with 9 bases lying between them. Germline V CDR1 and CDR2: MDHEN, SYDVKM. CDR3 length: 14 residues. CDR3 region: CASSLSGYDQPQHF. CDR3 DNA: TGTGCCAGCAGTTTATCGGGGTATGATCAGCCCCAGCATTTT.

CDR3 in amino acids: CASSGQWGTEAFF. Written as DNA, the CDR3 is TGTGCCAGCAGTGGACAGTGGGGCACTGAAGCTTTCTTT. J is TRBJ1-1 and V is TRBV2; TRBD1 is a possible D gene (5 bases). With 4 bases removed from V and 4 bases from J, the gap between germline ends came to 10 bases. Germline CDR1 is SNHLY and CDR2 is FYNNEI. There are 13 residues in the CDR3.

The chain recombines TRBV28 with TRBJ2-7, with D hard to call. Trimming removed 4 bases at V and 3 bases at J, with 16 bases between. The CDR3 runs to 15 residues. The V gene's germline CDR1 is MDHEN and CDR2 SYDVKM. The CDR3 reads CASSSLSGSLYEQYF. The CDR3 coding sequence is TGTGCCAGCAGTTCCCTATCCGGGTCCCTCTACGAGCAGTACTTC.

This chain uses TRBV4-2 with TRBJ2-1, with 9 nucleotides matching TRBD1. Germline V gene lookup returns CDR1 LGHNA and CDR2 YNFKEQ. J lost 1 base, V lost 5 bases, and 3 bases had no gene match. CDR3 length: 15 amino acids. This CDR3 is CASSSGQGSYNEQFF. The DNA for the CDR3 is TGTGCCAGCAGCTCGGGACAGGGTTCCTACAATGAGCAGTTCTTC.

V and J are TRBV7-2 and TRBJ1-5; D gene unclear. Trimming stripped 5 bases from V and 6 bases from J, with 14 bases between. The CDR3 consists of 14 residues. Germline CDR1 is SGHTA and CDR2 is FQGNSA. DNA of the CDR3: TGTGCCAGCAGCCCTTCCGGGGTAGCTCAGCCCCAGCATTTT. Its translation is CASSPSGVAQPQHF.

This clone has a count of ten or more. The chain uses TRBV7-2 and TRBJ1-6; perhaps TRBD1 as D (6 bases). Germline loops: CDR1 SGHTA, CDR2 FQGNSA. CDR3 size: 14 residues. Trimming removed 7 bases from V and 7 bases from J, with 14 bases in between. In DNA, the CDR3 is TGTGCCAGCAATCTGGGAGGGGGGAATTCACCCCTCCACTTT. Protein sequence: CASNLGGGNSPLHF. The full variable domain, completed using reference TRBV7-2 and TRBJ1-6, is GAGVSQSPSNKVTEKGKDVELRCDPISGHTALYWYRQSLGQGLEFLIYFQGNSAPDKSGLPSDRFSAERTGGSVSTLTIQRTQQEDSAVYLCASNLGGGNSPLHFGNGTRLTVT.

The chain joins TRBV19 to TRBJ2-3, with 9 bases that match TRBD2. Germline V lookup: CDR1 LNHDA, CDR2 SQIVND (reference sequence). V trimming: 4 bases; J trimming: 5 bases; junction bases outside the gene matches: 13. The CDR3 runs 17 residues. The CDR3 bases are TGTGCCAGTAGTAAGCGTGGTGCGGGGGGGCGTGTAGATACGCAGTATTTT. It yields the protein CASSKRGAGGRVDTQYF.

The V and J genes are TRBV7-9 and TRBJ1-2, with D maybe TRBD1 (6 bases). Trimming removed 1 base from V and 4 bases from J, with 7 bases in between. Germline lookup yields CDR1 SEHNR and CDR2 FQNEAQ (reference sequence). The CDR3 consists of 13 residues. CDR3 protein: CASSLETGYGYTF. The DNA for the CDR3 is TGTGCCAGCAGCTTAGAGACAGGCTATGGCTACACCTTC. Supplemented by reference TRBV7-9 and TRBJ1-2, the full variable domain reads DTGVSQNPRHKITKRGQNVTFRCDPISEHNRLYWYRQTLGQGPEFLTYFQNEAQLEKSRLLSDRFSAERPKGSFSTLEIQRTEQGDSAMYLCASSLETGYGYTFGSGTRLTVV.

The CDR3 DNA sequence: TGTGCCAGCAGTGAATGGGGAAGGGGCGAATTTATTCAGACCCAGTACTTC. Residues: CASSEWGRGEFIQTQYF. The chain is built from TRBV25-1 and TRBJ2-5, with D possibly matching TRBD1 (5 bases). Germline V gene sequence: CDR1 MGHDK, CDR2 SYGVNS. Trimming left V 1 base short and J 6 bases short, with 21 bases between. The CDR3 is 17 residues long.

This clone has just a few counts. This chain links TRBV10-2 with TRBJ1-2; D call uncertain. This CDR3 comprises 15 residues. CDR1 is WSHSY, CDR2 SAAADI, per germline. Trimming pared 8 bases from V and 0 bases from J, leaving 16 bases between. CDR3 sequence (DNA): TGCGCCAGCGCGTCCGGTGAGGGCGCTAACTATGGCTACACCTTC. Translated, it gives CASASGEGANYGYTF.

This clone is classed as medium-sized (0.01 to 0.1%). V and J are TRBV5-1 and TRBJ1-1; the match to TRBD1 covers 8 bases. Trimming took 7 bases from V and 3 from J; bases not matched to a gene: 11. The CDR3 length is 15 residues. Per germline, CDR1 SGHRS and CDR2 YFSETQ. This chain's CDR3 is CASGLIGQGHTEAFF. The CDR3 coding sequence is TGCGCCAGCGGCCTGATAGGACAGGGTCACACTGAAGCTTTCTTT.

The chain has TRBV6-5 and TRBJ2-3; 9 nucleotides align to TRBD2. The J segment lost 3 bases and the V segment lost 8 bases, leaving 9 bases of the junction unmatched. The CDR3 has 15 residues. Germline CDR1 and CDR2: MNHEY and SVGAGI. CDR3 nucleotide sequence: TGTGCCAGCCGCAAGGGACTAGCTAGTACAGATACGCAGTATTTT. It encodes CASRKGLASTDTQYF.

The V gene is TRBV30, the J gene TRBJ2-3; TRBD1 aligns across 10 bases. The CDR3 sequence is 15 residues long. V gave up 5 bases and J gave up 6 bases; unmatched junction bases: 11. Germline loops: CDR1 GTSNPN, CDR2 SVGIG (reference sequence). DNA for the CDR3: TGTGCCTGGGCGGAATTGGGGACAGGGGCTGATACGCAGTATTTT. It yields the protein CAWAELGTGADTQYF.

The chain combines TRBV19 with TRBJ1-1; D is ambiguous. The length of the CDR3 is 14 residues. Between the trimmed V and J ends, which lost 0 bases and 5 bases, there was a span of 10 bases. Germline V gene sequence: CDR1 LNHDA, CDR2 SQIVND (reference sequence). For the CDR3, the DNA is TGTGCCAGTAGTATAGATTCCCGAGGGACTGAAGCTTTCTTT. Protein: CASSIDSRGTEAFF.

A few counts support this clone. J is TRBJ1-2 and V is TRBV7-9; D unclear. The ends were cut back, 5 bases at V and 3 bases at J, with 10 bases in the middle. The germline gives CDR1 SEHNR, CDR2 FQNEAQ (reference sequence). This CDR3 is 13 amino acids long. The CDR3: CASSQTSYYGYTF. CDR3 nucleotides: TGTGCCAGCAGCCAGACAAGCTACTATGGCTACACCTTC.

This chain links TRBV2 with TRBJ1-2; D remains ambiguous. This CDR3 contains 15 residues. Germline V gives CDR1 SNHLY, CDR2 FYNNEI. V lost 5 bases and J lost 0, with 13 bases in between. CDR3 amino acids: CASSPWEDTNYGYTF. The CDR3 DNA reads TGTGCCAGCAGTCCTTGGGAGGATACTAACTATGGCTACACCTTC.

This rearrangement joins TRBV7-8 to TRBJ1-2; tentative D call: TRBD1 (6 bases). Trimming cost V 3 bases and J 0 bases, with 14 bases left between them. Germline V gene lookup returns CDR1 SGHVS and CDR2 FQNEAQ. The CDR3 runs 16 residues. CDR3 in amino acids: CASSFGQLNSNYGYTF. CDR3 sequence (DNA): TGTGCCAGCAGCTTTGGACAGTTAAATTCTAACTATGGCTACACCTTC.